The subject of this entry is one T cell receptor (beta chain). As yet, its antigen is unknown. Sequencing used immunoSEQ multiplex PCR; TCRdb keeps in-frame clones, though not all of them. The table includes about 1 million clones, roughly 75% detected once. The record originates from a study of shared clonotypes between healthy human individuals. Germline lookup yields CDR1 SNHLY and CDR2 FYNNEI. The CDR3 sequence is 16 residues long. J was trimmed by 0 bases and V by 2 bases; bases with no gene match: 7. General study results and limits: Naive subsets typically showed greater estimated richness than memory subsets.

The TCR originated in a man younger than 35 in good health. This chain connects TRBV2 to TRBJ2-7, with 7 bases that match TRBD1. Material for sequencing was memory CD4+ T cells sorted from blood. Noted subset: CD45RA-negative fraction. CDR3 coding DNA: TGTGCCAGCAGTGAACCATTACAGGGGAGCTCCTACGAGCAGTACTTC. The encoded protein is CASSEPLQGSSYEQYF.